This is a list of T cell receptor beta chains from one sample in a study of a mutant IDH1 vaccine in newly diagnosed glioma. The assay was immunoSEQ multiplex PCR, and TCRdb's table has in-frame clones only and misses some. The table lists 60,000 or so clones, roughly 85% of them singletons. The antigens for these receptors are not known. Material: PBMCs, obtained from a glioma patient whose treatment included an IDH1 peptide vaccine. These receptors originate from a young man with glioma. CDR3s include the opening cysteine and the closing phenylalanine or tryptophan. A D gene is named only where the DNA matches it firmly. Part of the rows lack a size; the others show once, few, many or a class for expanded clones.

>TRBJ1-1|few|TRBV2|TRBD1
CASSEDRGMNTEAFF
TGTGCCAGCAGTGAAGACAGGGGAATGAACACTGAAGCTTTCTTT
>TRBJ1-2|once|TRBV7-9|.
CASSLTSINGYTF
TGTGCCAGCAGCCTTACAAGTATTAACGGCTACACCTTC
>TRBJ2-2|.|TRBV5-5|TRBD1
CASSIGTGGYTGELFF
TGTGCCAGCAGCATAGGGACAGGGGGCTACACCGGGGAGCTGTTTTTT
>TRBJ1-1|few|TRBV4-1|.
CASSQDDAGGGAFF
TGCGCCAGCAGCCAAGATGATGCAGGCGGGGGAGCTTTCTTT
>TRBJ2-4|.|TRBV28|TRBD1
CASSLGQAKNIQYF
TGTGCCAGCAGTTTGGGACAGGCTAAAAACATTCAGTACTTC
>TRBJ2-7|once|TRBV6-1|.
CASSEGQGYYEQYF
TGTGCCAGCAGTGAAGGTCAGGGGTACTACGAGCAGTACTTC
>TRBJ2-3|.|TRBV13|TRBD2
CASSLGLAGATDTQYF
TGTGCCAGCAGCTTAGGACTAGCGGGGGCCACAGATACGCAGTATTTT
>TRBJ1-1|.|TRBV5-1|TRBD1
CASSPLQGARTEAFF
TGCGCCAGCAGCCCGCTTCAGGGGGCGCGGACTGAAGCTTTCTTT
>TRBJ1-2|.|TRBV7-8|TRBD1
CASSLDSSRGRGGYTF
TGTGCCAGCAGCTTAGACTCATCCAGGGGGCGAGGTGGCTACACCTTC
>TRBJ1-1|.|TRBV11-3|TRBD1
CASSLGTGRMNTEAFF
TGTGCCAGCAGCCTCGGGACAGGGCGGATGAACACTGAAGCTTTCTTT
>TRBJ1-2|.|TRBV20-1|.
CSANVGYTF
TGCAGTGCGAATGTAGGCTACACCTTC
>TRBJ1-5|few|TRBV6-6|.
CASSLWGGQPQHF
TGTGCCAGCAGCCTGTGGGGTGGCCAGCCCCAGCATTTT
>TRBJ1-2|.|TRBV6-6|.
CASSSLTGYYGYTF
TGTGCCAGCAGTTCCCTCACAGGGTACTATGGCTACACCTTC
>TRBJ1-4|medium-sized|TRBV29-1|.
CSVREGETNEKLFF
TGCAGCGTTCGGGAGGGCGAGACTAATGAAAAACTGTTTTTT
>TRBJ2-3|once|TRBV18|.
CASSRADLGASTDTQYF
TGTGCCAGCTCACGGGCAGATTTAGGGGCCAGCACAGATACGCAGTATTTT
>TRBJ2-5|.|TRBV18|.
CASSQGEVGEQYF
TGTGCCAGCTCACAAGGTGAGGTGGGGGAGCAGTACTTC
>TRBJ1-5|.|TRBV19|.
CASSAGGLSNQPQHF
TGTGCCAGTAGTGCTGGGGGCCTCAGCAATCAGCCCCAGCATTTT
>TRBJ1-1|once|TRBV5-1|.
CASSLSPYMNTEAFF
TGCGCCAGCAGCTTGAGCCCTTACATGAACACTGAAGCTTTCTTT
>TRBJ2-2|.|TRBV6-1|.
CASSDSGAGELFF
TGTGCCAGCAGTGACTCGGGGGCCGGGGAGCTGTTTTTT
>TRBJ2-5|.|TRBV5-4|.
CASRSGVQETQYF
TGTGCCAGCAGATCAGGGGTCCAAGAGACCCAGTACTTC
>TRBJ1-1|few|TRBV7-9|.
CASSPAAEAFF
TGTGCCAGCAGCCCGGCCGCTGAAGCTTTCTTT
>TRBJ1-1|.|TRBV7-9|.
CASHRVAEAFF
TGTGCCAGCCATCGGGTAGCTGAAGCTTTCTTT
>TRBJ2-2|.|TRBV5-1|.
CASSLRGGTNTGELFF
TGCGCCAGCAGCTTGAGAGGGGGTACGAACACCGGGGAGCTGTTTTTT
>TRBJ2-7|.|TRBV15|TRBD1
CATSSGTVYEQYF
TGTGCCACCAGCAGCGGGACAGTCTACGAGCAGTACTTC
>TRBJ2-1|.|TRBV5-1|.
CASSSYNEQFF
TGCGCCAGCAGCTCTTACAATGAGCAGTTCTTC
>TRBJ2-1|.|TRBV20-1|.
CSASLINEQFF
TGCAGTGCTTCACTTATCAATGAGCAGTTCTTC
>TRBJ2-2|few|TRBV4-2|.
CASGTGSNTGELFF
TGTGCCAGCGGAACAGGATCTAACACCGGGGAGCTGTTTTTT
>TRBJ2-7|.|TRBV2|TRBD2
CASSGDTYEQYF
TGTGCCAGTAGCGGGGATACCTACGAGCAGTACTTC
>TRBJ1-5|.|TRBV4-1|TRBD1
CASSLKSRGQDQPQHF
TGCGCCAGCAGCCTGAAGTCCAGGGGGCAAGATCAGCCCCAGCATTTT
>TRBJ2-7|.|TRBV20-1|TRBD2
CSATSSEQYF
TGCAGTGCGACTAGCAGTGAGCAGTACTTC
>TRBJ2-1|.|TRBV19|.
CASSIRGRESEQFF
TGTGCCAGTAGTATCAGGGGGCGGGAGTCCGAGCAGTTCTTC
>TRBJ2-7|few|TRBV5-6|.
CASSLGGASHEQYF
TGTGCCAGCAGCTTGGGGGGGGCCTCGCACGAGCAGTACTTC
>TRBJ2-5|.|TRBV15|.
CATSREQEAQETQYF
TGTGCCACCAGCAGAGAGCAGGAAGCCCAAGAGACCCAGTACTTC
>TRBJ2-5|.|TRBV19|.
CASSIEHRVSETQYF
TGTGCCAGTAGTATAGAGCACAGGGTGAGCGAGACCCAGTACTTC
>TRBJ2-3|.|TRBV5-4|.
CASSFDGGGDTQYF
TGTGCCAGCAGCTTTGACGGGGGTGGGGATACGCAGTATTTT
>TRBJ2-3|.|TRBV7-9|TRBD2
CASSLGLAGGRIITDTQYF
TGTGCCAGCAGCTTAGGGCTAGCGGGGGGCCGAATTATCACAGATACGCAGTATTTT
>TRBJ1-1|.|TRBV7-9|.
CASSLRGYRKIYTEAFF
TGTGCCAGCAGCTTGCGAGGGTACAGAAAAATATACACTGAAGCTTTCTTT
>TRBJ2-5|.|TRBV4-1|.
CASSQSQGWTQYF
TGCGCCAGCAGCCAATCCCAAGGCTGGACCCAGTACTTC
>TRBJ1-1|.|TRBV6-1|.
CASEEGNEAFF
TGTGCCTCCGAAGAGGGTAATGAAGCTTTCTTT
>TRBJ1-1|.|TRBV5-8|.
CASSLKAGLAEAFF
TGTGCCAGCAGCTTGAAGGCAGGGTTGGCTGAAGCTTTCTTT